This T cell receptor (beta chain) was identified during a study of blood T cell repertoires in COVID-19. Study information: There were acute and convalescent COVID-19 samples, and they came from the United States, Italy and Spain.

As processed by the authors: Nucleated cell number was recorded as an estimate derived from reference gene primer amplification. The protocol was immunoSEQ multiplex PCR, while the TCRdb copy is restricted to in-frame clones and leaves out a portion. V and J calls and clone size come straight from that table; D and trimming were deduced from the DNA. The sample records tens of thousands of clones, 75% to 90% being singletons. V trimming: 5 bases; J trimming: 0 bases; junction bases outside the gene matches: 3. This CDR3 is 14 amino acids long. Germline V gives CDR1 KGHSH, CDR2 LQKENI. The rearrangement joins TRBV18 to TRBJ1-1; 7 bases fit TRBD1. The clonotype was recovered from a man older than 75 with acute or convalescent COVID-19. The sample consisted of peripheral blood. The CDR3 loop is CASSSGTVNTEAFF. The CDR3 DNA reads TGTGCCAGCTCATCAGGGACAGTGAACACTGAAGCTTTCTTT.